This TCR beta chain was captured by sequencing in a study of OX40 agonist ivuxolimab in advanced cancers. Study context: Three patients, one with hepatocellular carcinoma and two with cutaneous melanoma, responded partially.

Study-wide findings and caveats: CD4+ and CD8+ blood T cells expanded clonally by week 6 at 0.1 to 3.0 mg/kg. Which antigen the expanded peripheral T cells recognized is unknown.

At cycle 4 day 1, cycle 7 day 1, and baseline, blood was sampled. Germline trimming cut 3 bases from V and 8 bases from J; bases unmatched to any gene: 5. Germline lookup yields CDR1 LNHDA and CDR2 SQIVND (reference sequence). The CDR3 has 14 amino acids. This clone was observed a single time. What it binds is unknown. The method was immunoSEQ multiplex PCR; TCRdb's version includes in-frame clones alone and lacks a portion of them. The repertoire consists of around 70,000 clones, with over 75% occurring once and the leading ten covering approximately 5%. The sequence was collected from an adult with an advanced solid tumor such as melanoma, head and neck, liver or kidney cancer. This material consisted of CD4+ or CD8+ T cells sorted from blood, taken in a trial of the OX40 agonist ivuxolimab. The chain has TRBV19 and TRBJ1-4, with 8 bases matching TRBD1. CDR3 DNA sequence: TGTGCCAGTAGTATCCGGACAGGGAACGAAAAACTGTTTTTT. Its protein product is CASSIRTGNEKLFF.